This T cell receptor beta chain appears in the sequencing data of a study of T cells in Graves' hyperthyroidism and ophthalmopathy. Germline V lookup: CDR1 SGHTA, CDR2 FQGTGA. CDR3 length equals 15 residues. Trimming shortened V by 0 bases and J by 1 base, and 9 bases separated the two germline ends. This clonotype was observed a few times. Amplification yielded TCR beta CDR3 regions, with RNA transcripts as the source. In the first-round RT-PCR of the TCR CDR3, the HTBI primer set was used. Each CDR3 protein is one row after TCRdb ran MiXCR on the multiplex PCR reads. The sample records over 650,000 distinct CDR3 sequences, roughly 46% being singletons.

The sequencing input was peripheral blood or thyroid tissue (not recorded which). This sequence was found in an adult man with Graves' disease, either hyperthyroidism or ophthalmopathy (not recorded which). V gene TRBV7-3 combines with J gene TRBJ1-1; D is unclear. The DNA for the CDR3 is TGTGCCAGCAGCTTAACGGGAGACCCGAACACTGAAGCTTTCTTT. Protein sequence: CASSLTGDPNTEAFF.